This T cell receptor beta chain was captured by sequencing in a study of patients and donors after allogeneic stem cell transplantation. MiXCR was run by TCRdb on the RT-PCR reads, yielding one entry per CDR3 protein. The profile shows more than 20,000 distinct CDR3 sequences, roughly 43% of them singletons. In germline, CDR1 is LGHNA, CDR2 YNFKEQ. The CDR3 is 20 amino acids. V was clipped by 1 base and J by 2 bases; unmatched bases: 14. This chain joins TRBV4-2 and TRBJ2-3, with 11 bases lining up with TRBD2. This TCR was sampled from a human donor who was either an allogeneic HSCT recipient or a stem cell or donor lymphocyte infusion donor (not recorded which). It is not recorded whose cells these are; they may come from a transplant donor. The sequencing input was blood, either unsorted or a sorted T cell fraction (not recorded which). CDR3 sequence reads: CASSQVGLAGGRGVTDTQYF. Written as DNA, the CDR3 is TGTGCCAGCAGCCAAGTGGGGCTAGCGGGAGGTAGAGGCGTCACAGATACGCAGTATTTT.